The present TCR beta chain was sequenced within a study of blood T cell repertoires in COVID-19. Study-wide background: T cells, B-cell-depleted T cells, or PBMCs supplied cDNA or gDNA.

In germline, CDR1 is MNHEY, CDR2 SVGAGI. The CDR3 extends over 13 amino acids. V gave up 3 bases and J gave up 8 bases, with 8 bases separating them. Clones were read by immunoSEQ multiplex PCR, and TCRdb kept only the in-frame ones, dropping some. The data contain approximately 200,000 clones, less than 90% of them singletons. The sequence derives from a man aged 35-49 years with active or convalescent COVID-19. Sequenced sample: peripheral blood. The rearrangement joins TRBV6-5 to TRBJ1-6; D unclear. The chain's CDR3 is CASSYTRDSPLHF. CDR3 sequence (DNA): TGTGCCAGCAGTTATACGAGGGATTCACCCCTCCACTTT.